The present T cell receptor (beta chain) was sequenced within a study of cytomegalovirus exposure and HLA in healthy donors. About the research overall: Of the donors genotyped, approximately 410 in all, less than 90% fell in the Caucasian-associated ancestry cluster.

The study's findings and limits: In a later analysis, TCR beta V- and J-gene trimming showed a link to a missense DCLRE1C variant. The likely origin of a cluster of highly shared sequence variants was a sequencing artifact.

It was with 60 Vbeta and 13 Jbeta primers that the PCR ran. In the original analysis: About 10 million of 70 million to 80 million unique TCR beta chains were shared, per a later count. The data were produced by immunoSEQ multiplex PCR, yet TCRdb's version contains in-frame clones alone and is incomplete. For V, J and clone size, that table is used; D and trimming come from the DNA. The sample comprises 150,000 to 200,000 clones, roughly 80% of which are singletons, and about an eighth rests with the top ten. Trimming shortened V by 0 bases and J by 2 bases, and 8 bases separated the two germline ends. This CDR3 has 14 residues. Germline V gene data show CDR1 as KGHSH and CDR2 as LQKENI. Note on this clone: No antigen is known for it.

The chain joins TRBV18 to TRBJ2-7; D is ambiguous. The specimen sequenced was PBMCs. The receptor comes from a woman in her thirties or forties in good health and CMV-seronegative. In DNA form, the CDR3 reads TGTGCCAGCTCACCACCGTTCCAGACCTACGAGCAGTACTTC. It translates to CASSPPFQTYEQYF.